One sample yielded the 20 T cell receptor beta chains listed below, sequenced in a study of shared clonotypes between healthy human individuals. Generated by immunoSEQ multiplex PCR, the TCRdb table keeps only in-frame clones and is missing some. The table records some 530,000 clones, approximately 84% of them present only once. Source material: PBMCs. These receptors originate from a middle-aged woman in good health. Some clones in this sample may be carry-over from other donors' samples.

V usage is TRBV7-8 and J usage is TRBJ1-1; perhaps TRBD1 as D (6 bases). V dropped 5 bases and J dropped 6 bases, with 22 bases sitting between them. Germline-derived CDR1 and CDR2 are SGHVS and FQNEAQ. This CDR3 spans 16 amino acids. The CDR3 loop is CASSPSGGTKIAEAFF. The CDR3, as DNA: TGTGCCAGCAGCCCGTCAGGCGGGACAAAGATAGCTGAAGCTTTCTTT. Combining the CDR3 with reference TRBV7-8 and TRBJ1-1 gives the whole variable domain GAGVSQSPRYKVAKRGQDVALRCDPISGHVSLFWYQQALGQGPEFLTYFQNEAQLDKSGLPSDRFFAERPEGSVSTLKIQRTQQEDSAVYLCASSPSGGTKIAEAFFGQGTRLTVV.

Regarding this clone: A far larger clone differs by one base, so this is likely a read error. The rearrangement links TRBV27 to TRBJ1-4; TRBD1 matches 7 bases. Germline-derived CDR1 and CDR2 are MNHEY and SMNVEV (reference sequence). CDR3 size: 13 residues. As DNA, the CDR3 is TGTGCCAGCAGCCTATCGACAGGGACCCTACTGCTTTTT. This codes for CASSLSTGTLLLF.

In its sample, this clone was seen a few times. The V gene is TRBV2, the J gene TRBJ1-5; D not resolved. Germline lookup yields CDR1 SNHLY and CDR2 FYNNEI. This CDR3 is 14 amino acids long. V lost 6 bases and J lost 6, with 15 bases in between. CDR3 in amino acids: CASSIGVPRQPQHF. In DNA, the CDR3 is TGTGCCAGCAGCATTGGAGTTCCCCGTCAGCCCCAGCATTTT.

The chain carries TRBV7-9 and TRBJ1-3; tentatively, D is TRBD1 (5 bases). Trimming stripped 1 base from V and 0 bases from J, with 16 bases between. This CDR3 is 18 amino acids long. Germline assignment: CDR1 SEHNR and CDR2 FQNEAQ (reference sequence). CDR3 nucleotides: TGTGCCAGCAGCTTAGGGGGGTATCTGGAATACTCTGGAAACACCATATATTTT. It specifies CASSLGGYLEYSGNTIYF.

Note on this clone: This clone may be a read error of a much larger clone one base away. The J gene is TRBJ1-3, the V gene TRBV18; D perhaps matches TRBD1 (5 bases). The length of the CDR3 is 15 residues. Germline CDR1 KGHSH, CDR2 LQKENI. CDR3 DNA sequence: TGTGCCAGCTCACCACAAGGGACTTATGGAAGCACCATATATTTT. It yields the protein CASSPQGTYGSTIYF.

Concerning this clone: Germline and junction disagree at one end, which may indicate a read error. The rearrangement joins TRBV30 to TRBJ1-3, with TRBD1 identical over 7 bases. Germline V gives CDR1 GTSNPN, CDR2 SVGIG (reference sequence). The CDR3 loop spans 16 amino acids. CDR3 sequence: CAWSVYKDRLWKHHIF. Written as DNA, the CDR3 is TGTGCATGGAGTGTATATAAGGACAGGTTATGGAAACACCATATATTT.

The gene calls are TRBV28 and TRBJ1-1; D unresolved. CDR3 length: 13 amino acids. Deletions cut 2 bases from V and 4 bases from J, with 8 bases between. Germline values: CDR1 MDHEN, CDR2 SYDVKM. This CDR3 is CASSLIRGTEAFF. CDR3 DNA: TGTGCCAGCAGTTTAATACGAGGCACTGAAGCTTTCTTT.

CDR3 region: CASSPRDFQETQYF. The CDR3 DNA reads TGTGCCAGCAGCCCCCGGGATTTCCAAGAGACCCAGTACTTC. This chain joins TRBV9 and TRBJ2-5; maybe TRBD2 (5 bases). Germline loops: CDR1 SGDLS, CDR2 YYNGEE. CDR3 length: 14 residues. V lost 4 bases, J lost 1 base, and 11 bases lay in between.

This chain connects TRBV27 to TRBJ2-7; D remains unclear. Germline loops: CDR1 MNHEY, CDR2 SMNVEV (reference sequence). This CDR3 is 12 amino acids long. V lost 7 bases and J lost 4, with 11 bases in between. The CDR3 region is CASNFIHYEQYF. The CDR3 DNA is TGTGCCAGCAATTTTATCCATTACGAGCAGTACTTC.

The genes are TRBV11-1 and TRBJ2-7; 11 bases are shared with TRBD2. This CDR3 region has 15 residues. Germline CDR1 is SGHAT and CDR2 is FQDESV (reference sequence). V shed 5 bases and J 3 bases; nucleotides not matched to a gene: 6. CDR3 region: CASSRPGLADYEQYF. Here the CDR3 DNA reads TGTGCCAGCAGCCGCCCGGGACTAGCGGACTACGAGCAGTACTTC.

The gene calls are TRBV6-5 and TRBJ2-7, with 8 bases matching TRBD1. Losses at the gene ends were 0 bases for V and 4 bases for J; bases not matched to a gene: 2. Germline V gene data show CDR1 as MNHEY and CDR2 as SVGAGI. This CDR3 comprises 14 residues. CDR3 amino acids: CASSYSDRVYEQYF. The CDR3 coding sequence is TGTGCCAGCAGTTACTCGGACAGGGTATACGAGCAGTACTTC.

V and J are TRBV29-1 and TRBJ2-3; TRBD1 might be the D (6 bases). Germline CDR1 is SQVTM and CDR2 is ANQGSEA. CDR3 length equals 14 residues. V was cut by 1 base and J by 3 bases, with 11 bases left in between. The CDR3: CSVEGQVGTDTQYF. CDR3 in DNA: TGCAGCGTTGAAGGACAGGTGGGGACAGATACGCAGTATTTT.

The J gene is TRBJ1-2, the V gene TRBV27; 7 positions match TRBD1. V lost 0 bases and J lost 7; bases outside the gene matches: 5. The CDR3 has 14 residues. The germline CDR1 and CDR2 sequences are MNHEY and SMNVEV (reference sequence). In DNA form, the CDR3 reads TGTGCCAGCAGTTTATCTGTCCAGGGGGGTGGCTACACCTTC. Translating it yields CASSLSVQGGGYTF.

The rearrangement links TRBV6-6 to TRBJ1-1; the D is unclear. V was pared by 2 bases and J by 1 base, with 8 bases between. The CDR3 loop spans 14 amino acids. The germline V gene encodes CDR1 MNHNY and CDR2 SVGAGI (reference sequence). The CDR3 reads CASSYLPGNTEAFF. CDR3 in DNA: TGTGCCAGCAGTTACCTCCCAGGGAACACTGAAGCTTTCTTT.

This chain joins TRBV29-1 and TRBJ2-3; D gene unclear. The CDR3 consists of 12 residues. Germline-derived CDR1 and CDR2 are SQVTM and ANQGSEA. Trimming cost V 7 bases and J 0 bases, with 8 bases left between them. DNA of the CDR3: TGCAGCGACCGCGACAGCACAGATACGCAGTATTTT. Amino acids: CSDRDSTDTQYF.

The chain combines TRBV6-5 with TRBJ2-3, with TRBD2 as a possible D gene (6 bases). Germline V gene data show CDR1 as MNHEY and CDR2 as SVGAGI. V was clipped by 7 bases and J by 6 bases, with 17 bases between them. The CDR3 covers 14 residues. The CDR3: CASTRGTGSDTQYF. In DNA, the CDR3 is TGTGCCAGCACCCGCGGGACGGGCAGCGATACGCAGTATTTT.

This chain joins TRBV7-2 and TRBJ2-7; no definite D call. Trimming took off 4 bases at V and 0 bases at J, with 16 bases between the two ends. CDR3 length: 16 amino acids. The V gene's germline CDR1 is SGHTA and CDR2 FQGNSA. The CDR3 DNA reads as TGTGCCAGCAGCTCTACCCGGAGTAAGAGCTCCTACGAGCAGTACTTC. Translating it yields CASSSTRSKSSYEQYF.

The chain joins TRBV5-6 to TRBJ2-7; 7 positions agree with TRBD1. Germline values: CDR1 SGHDT, CDR2 YYEEEE. Trimming removed 0 bases from V and 2 bases from J; junction bases left unmatched: 8. CDR3 length: 16 amino acids. The chain's CDR3 is CASSLVPGQPPYEQYF. CDR3 in DNA: TGTGCCAGCAGCTTGGTACCGGGACAGCCCCCCTACGAGCAGTACTTC.

The chain carries TRBV13 and TRBJ2-1; 13 bases line up with TRBD2. The CDR3 consists of 17 residues. With 1 base clipped from V and 8 bases from J, the junction kept 8 bases outside the gene matches. Germline V gives CDR1 PRHDT, CDR2 FYEKMQ (reference sequence). The CDR3 sequence: CASSLVLAGGPSDEQFF. The CDR3 DNA follows: TGTGCCAGCAGCTTAGTACTAGCGGGAGGGCCCAGCGATGAGCAGTTCTTC.

The rearrangement links TRBV5-1 to TRBJ1-1; D not certain. Germline V gene data show CDR1 as SGHRS and CDR2 as YFSETQ. Trimming took off 4 bases at V and 1 base at J, with 14 bases between the two ends. The CDR3 sequence is 15 residues long. The CDR3 region has the DNA TGCGCCAGCAGCAGTAAAGGGCCAACGAACACTGAAGCTTTCTTT. It codes for CASSSKGPTNTEAFF.